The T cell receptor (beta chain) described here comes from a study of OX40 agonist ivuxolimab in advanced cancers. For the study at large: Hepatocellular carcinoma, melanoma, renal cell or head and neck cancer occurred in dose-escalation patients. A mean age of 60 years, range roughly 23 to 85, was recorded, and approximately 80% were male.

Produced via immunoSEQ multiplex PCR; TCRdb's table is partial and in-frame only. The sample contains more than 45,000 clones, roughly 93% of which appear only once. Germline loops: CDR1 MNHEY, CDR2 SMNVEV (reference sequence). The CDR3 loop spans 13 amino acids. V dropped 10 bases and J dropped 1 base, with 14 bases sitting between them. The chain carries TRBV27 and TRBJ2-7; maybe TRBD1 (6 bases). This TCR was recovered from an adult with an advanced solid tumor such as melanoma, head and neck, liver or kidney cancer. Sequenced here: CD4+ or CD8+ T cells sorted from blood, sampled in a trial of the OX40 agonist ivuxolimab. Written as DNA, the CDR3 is TGTGCCACCGCCCCCGGACAGTCCTACGAGCAGTACTTC. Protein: CATAPGQSYEQYF.